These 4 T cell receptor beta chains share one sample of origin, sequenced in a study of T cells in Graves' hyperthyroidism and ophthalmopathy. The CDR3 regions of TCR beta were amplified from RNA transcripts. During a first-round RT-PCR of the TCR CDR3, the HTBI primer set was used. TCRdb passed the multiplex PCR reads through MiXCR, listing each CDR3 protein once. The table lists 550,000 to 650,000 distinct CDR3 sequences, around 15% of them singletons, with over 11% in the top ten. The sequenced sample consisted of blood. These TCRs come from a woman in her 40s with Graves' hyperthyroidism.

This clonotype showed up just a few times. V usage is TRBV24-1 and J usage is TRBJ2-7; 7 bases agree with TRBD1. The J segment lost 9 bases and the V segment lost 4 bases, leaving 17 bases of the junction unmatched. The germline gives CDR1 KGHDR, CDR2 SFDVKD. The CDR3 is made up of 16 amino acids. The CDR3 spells CATSEALGTAISGQYF. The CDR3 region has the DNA TGTGCCACCAGTGAAGCCCTCGGGACAGCCATTTCGGGGCAGTACTTC.

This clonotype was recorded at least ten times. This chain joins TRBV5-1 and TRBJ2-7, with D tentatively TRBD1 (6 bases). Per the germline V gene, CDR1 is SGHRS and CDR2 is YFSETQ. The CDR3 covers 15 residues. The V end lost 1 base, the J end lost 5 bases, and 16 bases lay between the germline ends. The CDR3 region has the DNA TGCGCCAGCAGCTTGAGTGGGGGCCAGGCCCACGAGCAGTACTTC. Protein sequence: CASSLSGGQAHEQYF. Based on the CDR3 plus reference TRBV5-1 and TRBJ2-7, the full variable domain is KAGVTQTPRYLIKTRGQQVTLSCSPISGHRSVSWYQQTPGQGLQFLFEYFSETQRNKGNFPGRFSGRQFSNSRSEMNVSTLELGDSALYLCASSLSGGQAHEQYFGPGTRLTVT.

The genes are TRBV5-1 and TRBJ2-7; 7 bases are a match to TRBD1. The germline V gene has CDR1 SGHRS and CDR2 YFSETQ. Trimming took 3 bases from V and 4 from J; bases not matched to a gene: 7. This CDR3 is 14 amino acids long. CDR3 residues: CASSSARDSYEQYF. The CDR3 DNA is TGCGCCAGCAGCTCAGCCCGGGACAGTTACGAGCAGTACTTC. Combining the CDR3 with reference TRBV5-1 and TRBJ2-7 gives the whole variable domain KAGVTQTPRYLIKTRGQQVTLSCSPISGHRSVSWYQQTPGQGLQFLFEYFSETQRNKGNFPGRFSGRQFSNSRSEMNVSTLELGDSALYLCASSSARDSYEQYFGPGTRLTVT.

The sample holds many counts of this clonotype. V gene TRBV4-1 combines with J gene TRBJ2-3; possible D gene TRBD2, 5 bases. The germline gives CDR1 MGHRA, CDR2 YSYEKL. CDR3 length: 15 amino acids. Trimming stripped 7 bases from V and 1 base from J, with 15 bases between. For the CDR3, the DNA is TGCGCCAGCACGAGGGCAGTCCAAGGCACAGATACGCAGTATTTT. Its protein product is CASTRAVQGTDTQYF.